Reported below is one TCR beta chain. Its antigen is not known. Germline and junction disagree at one end, which may indicate a read error. These data are taken from a study of cytomegalovirus exposure and HLA in healthy donors. At the level of the study: The same platform was used for the roughly 120 validation repertoires as for the 600 to 700 first-cohort repertoires, as reported in a later analysis.

Study-wide findings and caveats: The authors enumerated around 150 TCR beta chains as linked to cytomegalovirus. It was reported that the classifier diagnosed cytomegalovirus status with high specificity and sensitivity in both the original and validation cohorts.

The donors were part of the validation cohort, which consisted of under 150 subjects and was separate from the first cohort of 600 to 850 subjects. This CDR3 is built from 10 residues. CDR1 and CDR2 (germline): SGHAT, FQNNGV. Clones were read by immunoSEQ multiplex PCR, and TCRdb kept only the in-frame ones, dropping some. The sample holds about 260,000 clones, 90% seen once. This chain connects TRBV11-2 to TRBJ2-7, with D unresolved. This receptor was identified in a woman in her twenties or thirties in good health and CMV-seronegative. Sequenced input: PBMCs. For the CDR3, the DNA is TGTGCCAGCAGCTTAATGGCTAGGCGATTC. Its translation: CASSLMARRF.